This is a list of T cell receptor beta chains from one sample in a study of STAT5B mutations in CD4+ large granular lymphocyte leukemia. Data came from immunoSEQ multiplex PCR; TCRdb stores just in-frame clones and leaves some out. The sample records approximately 33,000 clones, 69% being singletons. Sequencing used CD4+ T cells from blood buffy coats. All receptors come from a human donor in good health. CDR3s include the opening cysteine and the closing phenylalanine or tryptophan. The order of the fields is clone size, V gene, D gene, J gene, CDR3 protein, CDR3 DNA. The D gene is left open where the match is weak. Clone size appears in some rows only: once, few, many, or a class for an expanded clone.

size: .
V: TRBV28
D: .
J: TRBJ2-7
CDR3: CASSLQGYEQYF
DNA: TGTGCCAGCAGTTTACAGGGGTACGAGCAGTACTTC

size: few
V: TRBV6-5
D: TRBD2
J: TRBJ2-3
CDR3: CASRVSGGGDTQYF
DNA: TGTGCCAGCAGAGTTAGCGGGGGAGGGGATACGCAGTATTTT

size: few
V: TRBV5-1
D: .
J: TRBJ1-4
CDR3: CASSLYFSGAGEKLFF
DNA: TGCGCCAGCAGCTTGTACTTCTCAGGGGCCGGAGAAAAACTGTTTTTT

size: .
V: TRBV10-3
D: .
J: TRBJ2-7
CDR3: CAISELDRGYEQYF
DNA: TGTGCCATCAGTGAATTGGACAGAGGATACGAGCAGTACTTC

size: .
V: TRBV5-6
D: .
J: TRBJ2-7
CDR3: CASSLSGQGNYEQYF
DNA: TGTGCCAGCAGCTTGTCGGGGCAGGGAAACTACGAGCAGTACTTC

size: .
V: TRBV4-1
D: .
J: TRBJ1-3
CDR3: CASSQAGGEPPIYF
DNA: TGCGCCAGCAGCCAGGCCGGTGGGGAGCCCCCCATATATTTT

size: .
V: TRBV5-5
D: .
J: TRBJ2-7
CDR3: CASSLAGTTAYEQYF
DNA: TGTGCCAGCAGCTTGGCCGGGACAACGGCCTACGAGCAGTACTTC

size: .
V: TRBV7-2
D: .
J: TRBJ2-7
CDR3: CASSPQQGFYEQYF
DNA: TGTGCCAGCAGCCCCCAACAGGGATTCTACGAGCAGTACTTC

size: .
V: TRBV6-5
D: .
J: TRBJ1-2
CDR3: CASNYGSGAYGYTF
DNA: TGTGCCAGCAATTACGGTTCAGGAGCCTATGGCTACACCTTC

size: .
V: TRBV7-9
D: .
J: TRBJ1-6
CDR3: CASSFLLGGSPLHF
DNA: TGTGCCAGCAGCTTTCTACTAGGGGGTTCACCCCTCCACTTT

size: .
V: TRBV7-2
D: .
J: TRBJ1-6
CDR3: CASSLATGQNSPLHF
DNA: TGTGCCAGCAGCTTAGCCACAGGGCAGAATTCACCCCTCCACTTT

size: few
V: TRBV7-8
D: .
J: TRBJ2-1
CDR3: CASSFGQLQYNEQFF
DNA: TGTGCCAGCAGCTTTGGACAGCTACAGTACAATGAGCAGTTCTTC

size: once
V: TRBV6-6
D: TRBD2
J: TRBJ2-5
CDR3: CASSTTSGGSRETQYF
DNA: TGTGCCAGCAGTACGACTAGCGGGGGGTCTCGGGAGACCCAGTACTTC

size: .
V: TRBV7-9
D: TRBD1
J: TRBJ2-7
CDR3: CASSFGQGRISEQYF
DNA: TGTGCCAGCAGCTTCGGACAGGGGAGGATCTCCGAGCAGTACTTC

size: .
V: TRBV5-4
D: .
J: TRBJ1-6
CDR3: CASSLQGGGPNNSPLHF
DNA: TGTGCCAGCAGCTTGCAAGGGGGGGGGCCCAATAATTCACCCCTCCACTTT

size: .
V: TRBV2
D: TRBD1
J: TRBJ1-1
CDR3: CASILGTAMSTEAFF
DNA: TGTGCCAGCATCCTGGGGACAGCTATGAGCACTGAAGCTTTCTTT

size: once
V: TRBV2
D: TRBD1
J: TRBJ1-2
CDR3: CASSEALDRVGYTF
DNA: TGTGCCAGCAGTGAAGCTTTAGACAGGGTGGGCTACACCTTC

size: .
V: TRBV11-2
D: .
J: TRBJ1-2
CDR3: CASSLDNGYTF
DNA: TGTGCCAGCAGCTTAGATAATGGCTACACCTTC

size: once
V: TRBV2
D: TRBD1
J: TRBJ2-5
CDR3: CASRGGQFAEETQYF
DNA: TGTGCCAGCAGAGGGGGACAGTTCGCCGAGGAGACCCAGTACTTC

size: .
V: TRBV4-3
D: TRBD1
J: TRBJ1-2
CDR3: CASSTGTGDLGGYTF
DNA: TGCGCCAGCAGCACTGGGACAGGGGATCTCGGCGGCTACACCTTC

size: .
V: TRBV5-1
D: .
J: TRBJ2-3
CDR3: CASSSGTPSDTQYF
DNA: TGCGCCAGCAGCTCTGGGACACCCTCCGATACGCAGTATTTT

size: few
V: TRBV20-1
D: .
J: TRBJ1-5
CDR3: CSAGTVSPQHF
DNA: TGCAGTGCCGGTACGGTGTCGCCCCAGCATTTT

size: .
V: TRBV15
D: .
J: TRBJ1-5
CDR3: CATSRMSRARQPQHF
DNA: TGTGCCACCAGCAGAATGAGCAGGGCTAGACAGCCCCAGCATTTT

size: .
V: TRBV7-9
D: .
J: TRBJ1-3
CDR3: CASSLAQRNTIYF
DNA: TGTGCCAGCAGCTTAGCGCAACGAAACACCATATATTTT

size: .
V: TRBV18
D: TRBD2
J: TRBJ2-5
CDR3: CASSRRLGREETQYF
DNA: TGTGCCAGCTCACGTCGTCTGGGGAGGGAGGAGACCCAGTACTTC

size: .
V: TRBV28
D: TRBD1
J: TRBJ2-3
CDR3: CASSWTGGGDTQYF
DNA: TGTGCCAGCAGTTGGACAGGGGGTGGAGATACGCAGTATTTT

size: .
V: TRBV2
D: .
J: TRBJ1-2
CDR3: CASSGGDTYGYTF
DNA: TGTGCCAGCAGTGGGGGGGACACCTATGGCTACACCTTC

size: .
V: TRBV6-1
D: TRBD1
J: TRBJ2-5
CDR3: CASRGTGGRETQYF
DNA: TGTGCCAGCAGGGGGACAGGGGGCAGGGAGACCCAGTACTTC

size: .
V: TRBV19
D: .
J: TRBJ1-5
CDR3: CASHSFGEGNQPQHF
DNA: TGTGCCAGCCACAGTTTTGGGGAGGGGAATCAGCCCCAGCATTTT

size: .
V: TRBV20-1
D: .
J: TRBJ2-1
CDR3: CSASSHREQFF
DNA: TGCAGTGCTAGTTCCCATAGGGAGCAGTTCTTC

size: .
V: TRBV7-2
D: .
J: TRBJ2-5
CDR3: CASSAGLRETQYF
DNA: TGTGCCAGCAGCGCCGGACTACGGGAGACCCAGTACTTC

size: .
V: TRBV6-6
D: .
J: TRBJ2-6
CDR3: CASSYVGGGADNVLTF
DNA: TGTGCCAGCAGTTACGTGGGAGGGGGCGCGGACAACGTCCTGACTTTC

size: few
V: TRBV7-2
D: .
J: TRBJ2-3
CDR3: CASSSGGLETQYF
DNA: TGTGCCAGCAGTTCGGGGGGCCTCGAAACGCAGTATTTT

size: .
V: TRBV11-1
D: .
J: TRBJ2-6
CDR3: CASSLGRVERGANVLTF
DNA: TGTGCCAGCAGCTTAGGCCGGGTGGAGCGTGGGGCCAACGTCCTGACTTTC

size: .
V: TRBV7-9
D: TRBD1
J: TRBJ2-3
CDR3: CASSLEGTVTDTQYF
DNA: TGTGCCAGCAGCTTAGAAGGGACAGTCACAGATACGCAGTATTTT

size: .
V: TRBV4-3
D: .
J: TRBJ1-1
CDR3: CASSQDLTASEAFF
DNA: TGCGCCAGCAGCCAAGATCTGACAGCTTCTGAAGCTTTCTTT

size: .
V: TRBV6-6
D: .
J: TRBJ2-1
CDR3: CASSSSVQEYEQFF
DNA: TGTGCCAGCAGTTCTAGCGTTCAGGAGTATGAGCAGTTCTTC

size: .
V: TRBV14
D: .
J: TRBJ2-7
CDR3: CASSPWKDGEQYF
DNA: TGTGCCAGCAGCCCCTGGAAAGACGGCGAGCAGTACTTC

size: .
V: TRBV7-9
D: .
J: TRBJ2-5
CDR3: CASSIMAAHQETQYF
DNA: TGTGCCAGCAGCATAATGGCAGCTCACCAAGAGACCCAGTACTTC

size: few
V: TRBV9
D: .
J: TRBJ2-2
CDR3: CASSLDVGANTGELFF
DNA: TGTGCCAGCAGCTTAGACGTCGGCGCGAACACCGGGGAGCTGTTTTTT

size: .
V: TRBV5-5
D: .
J: TRBJ2-5
CDR3: CASTRSQGPQETQYF
DNA: TGTGCCAGCACCCGATCACAGGGTCCCCAAGAGACCCAGTACTTC

size: .
V: TRBV18
D: .
J: TRBJ2-3
CDR3: CASSPLTVRDTQYF
DNA: TGTGCCAGCTCACCACTAACAGTTAGAGATACGCAGTATTTT

size: few
V: TRBV10-3
D: .
J: TRBJ1-2
CDR3: CAISAVEKRGYTF
DNA: TGTGCCATCAGTGCCGTGGAAAAGAGGGGCTACACCTTC

size: .
V: TRBV7-8
D: .
J: TRBJ2-2
CDR3: CASILSGPGELFF
DNA: TGTGCCAGCATCCTTTCGGGCCCCGGGGAGCTGTTTTTT